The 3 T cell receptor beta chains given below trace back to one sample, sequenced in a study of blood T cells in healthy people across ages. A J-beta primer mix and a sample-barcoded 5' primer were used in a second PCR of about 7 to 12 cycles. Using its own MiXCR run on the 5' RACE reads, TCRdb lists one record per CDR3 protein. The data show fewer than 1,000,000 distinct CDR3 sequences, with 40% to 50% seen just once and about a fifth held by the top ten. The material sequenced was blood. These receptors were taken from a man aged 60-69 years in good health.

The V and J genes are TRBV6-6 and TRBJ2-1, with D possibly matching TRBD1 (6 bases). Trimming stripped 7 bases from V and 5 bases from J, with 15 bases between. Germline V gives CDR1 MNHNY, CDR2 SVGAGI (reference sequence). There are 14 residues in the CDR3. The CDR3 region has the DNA TGTGCCAGCACCGTGGGGGCCAGGAACAATGAGCAGTTCTTC. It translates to CASTVGARNNEQFF.

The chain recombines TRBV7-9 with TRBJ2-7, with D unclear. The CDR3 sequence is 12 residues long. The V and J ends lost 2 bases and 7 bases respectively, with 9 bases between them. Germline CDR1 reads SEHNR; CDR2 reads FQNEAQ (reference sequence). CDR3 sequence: CASSLSQREQYF. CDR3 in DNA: TGTGCCAGCAGCTTATCACAGAGGGAGCAGTACTTC.

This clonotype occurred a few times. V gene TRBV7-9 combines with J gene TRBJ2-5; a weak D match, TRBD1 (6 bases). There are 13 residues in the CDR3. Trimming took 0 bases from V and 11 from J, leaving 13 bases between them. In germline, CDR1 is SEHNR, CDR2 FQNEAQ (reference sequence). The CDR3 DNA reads TGTGCCAGCAGCTTAGCGCACAGGGACGTGCAGTACTTC. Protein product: CASSLAHRDVQYF.